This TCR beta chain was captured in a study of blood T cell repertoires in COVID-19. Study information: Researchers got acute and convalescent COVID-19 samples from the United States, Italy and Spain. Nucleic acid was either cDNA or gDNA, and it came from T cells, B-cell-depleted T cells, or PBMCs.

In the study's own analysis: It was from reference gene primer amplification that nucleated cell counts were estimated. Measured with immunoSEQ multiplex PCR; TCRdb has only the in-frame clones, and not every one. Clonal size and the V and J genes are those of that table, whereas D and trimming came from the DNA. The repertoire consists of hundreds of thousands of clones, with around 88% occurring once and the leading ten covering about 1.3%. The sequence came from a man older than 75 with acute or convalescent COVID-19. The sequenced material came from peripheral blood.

The CDR3 DNA sequence: TGTGCCAGTAGTAGCGGGGTTGGCCCAGATACGCAGTATTTT. Amino acid sequence: CASSSGVGPDTQYF. The chain has TRBV19 and TRBJ2-3; D might be TRBD2 (6 bases). The CDR3 totals 14 residues. Germline CDR1 LNHDA, CDR2 SQIVND (reference sequence). V was trimmed by 4 bases and J by 4 bases, leaving 12 bases between them. Combining the CDR3 with reference TRBV19 and TRBJ2-3 gives the whole variable domain DGGITQSPKYLFRKEGQNVTLSCEQNLNHDAMYWYRQDPGQGLRLIYYSQIVNDFQKGDIAEGYSVSREKKESFPLTVTSAQKNPTAFYLCASSSGVGPDTQYFGPGTRLTVL.